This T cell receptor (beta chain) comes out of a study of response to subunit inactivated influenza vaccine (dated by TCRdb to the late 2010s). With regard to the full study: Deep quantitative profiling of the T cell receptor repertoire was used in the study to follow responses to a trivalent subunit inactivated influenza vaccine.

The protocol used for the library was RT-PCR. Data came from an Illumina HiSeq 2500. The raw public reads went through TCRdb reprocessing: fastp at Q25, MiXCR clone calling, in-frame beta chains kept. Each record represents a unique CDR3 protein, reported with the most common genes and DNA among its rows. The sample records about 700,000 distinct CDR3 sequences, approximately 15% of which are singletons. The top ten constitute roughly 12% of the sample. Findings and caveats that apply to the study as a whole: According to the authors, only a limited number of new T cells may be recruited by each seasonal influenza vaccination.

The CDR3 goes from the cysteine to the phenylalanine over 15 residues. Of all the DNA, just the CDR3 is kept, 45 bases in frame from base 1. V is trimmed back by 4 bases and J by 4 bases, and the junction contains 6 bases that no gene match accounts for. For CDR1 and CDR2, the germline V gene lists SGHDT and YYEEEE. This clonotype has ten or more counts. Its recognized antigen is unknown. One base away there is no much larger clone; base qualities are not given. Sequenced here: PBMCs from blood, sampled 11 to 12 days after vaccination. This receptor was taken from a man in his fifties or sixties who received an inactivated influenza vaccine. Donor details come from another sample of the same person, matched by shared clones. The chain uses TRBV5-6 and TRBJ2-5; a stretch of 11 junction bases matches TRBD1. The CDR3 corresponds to CASSPGQGARETQYF. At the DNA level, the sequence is TGTGCCAGCAGCCCTGGACAGGGGGCACGAGAGACCCAGTACTTC.